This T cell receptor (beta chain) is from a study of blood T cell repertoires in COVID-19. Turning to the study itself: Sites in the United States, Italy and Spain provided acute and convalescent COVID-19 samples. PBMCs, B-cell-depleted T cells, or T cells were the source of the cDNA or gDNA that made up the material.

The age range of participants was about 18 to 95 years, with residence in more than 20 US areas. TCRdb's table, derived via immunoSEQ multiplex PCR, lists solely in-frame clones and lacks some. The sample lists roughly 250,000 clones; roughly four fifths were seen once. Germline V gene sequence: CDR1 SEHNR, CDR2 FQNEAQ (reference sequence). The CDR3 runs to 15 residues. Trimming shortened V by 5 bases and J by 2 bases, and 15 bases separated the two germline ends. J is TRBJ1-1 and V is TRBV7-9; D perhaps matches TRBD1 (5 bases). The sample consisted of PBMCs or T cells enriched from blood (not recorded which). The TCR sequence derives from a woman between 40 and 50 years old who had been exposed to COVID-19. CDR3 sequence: CASSTRAGSNTEAFF. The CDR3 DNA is TGTGCCAGCAGCACCCGGGCAGGGTCCAACACTGAAGCTTTCTTT.